The rows below give T cell receptor beta chains drawn from one sample of a study of cytomegalovirus exposure and HLA in healthy donors. Measured with immunoSEQ multiplex PCR; TCRdb has only the in-frame clones, and not every one. The repertoire holds over 130,000 clones, with about 64% as singletons. Sequencing was performed on PBMCs. The receptors derive from a woman between 55 and 75 years old in good health and CMV-seropositive. The CDR3 runs from the conserved cysteine through the conserved F or W. A D gene is named only where the DNA matches it firmly.

TRBV7-2	.	TRBJ1-5	TGTGCCAGCAGCTTGCAGGGCAATCAGCCCCAGCATTTT	CASSLQGNQPQHF
TRBV30	.	TRBJ1-2	TGTGCCGGAGGACGGGGTGGCTACACCTTC	CAGGRGGYTF
TRBV5-6	TRBD1	TRBJ1-1	TGTGCCAGCAGCCCGGGACAGGGGCTCCCCGCTGAAGCTTTCTTT	CASSPGQGLPAEAFF
TRBV12-1	.	TRBJ2-5	TGTGCCACCTCGGGAATGGAGACCCAGTACTTC	CATSGMETQYF
TRBV11-2	TRBD2	TRBJ2-7	TGTGCCAGCAGCCTTCCTCGGGTAGCGGGAGGAACCTACGAGCAGTACTTC	CASSLPRVAGGTYEQYF
TRBV4-1	.	TRBJ2-7	TGCGCCAGCAGCCAAAGGGCGGGTAGCTCCTACGAGCAGTACTTC	CASSQRAGSSYEQYF
TRBV7-8	TRBD2	TRBJ2-7	TGTGCCAGCACCCGAACCGGGACTAGCTCCTACGAGCAGTACTTC	CASTRTGTSSYEQYF
TRBV5-8	.	TRBJ1-1	TGTGCCAGCAGCTTGGAAATCGCGCAGGCTACACGGGGGACTGAAGCTTTCTTT	CASSLEIAQATRGTEAFF
TRBV4-1	.	TRBJ2-6	TGCGCCAGCAGCCTACCTCTAGGCTCTGGGGCCAACGTCCTGACTTTC	CASSLPLGSGANVLTF
TRBV29-1	TRBD1	TRBJ1-2	TGCAGCGTTGGGACAGGGCGGAGTGGCTACACCTTC	CSVGTGRSGYTF